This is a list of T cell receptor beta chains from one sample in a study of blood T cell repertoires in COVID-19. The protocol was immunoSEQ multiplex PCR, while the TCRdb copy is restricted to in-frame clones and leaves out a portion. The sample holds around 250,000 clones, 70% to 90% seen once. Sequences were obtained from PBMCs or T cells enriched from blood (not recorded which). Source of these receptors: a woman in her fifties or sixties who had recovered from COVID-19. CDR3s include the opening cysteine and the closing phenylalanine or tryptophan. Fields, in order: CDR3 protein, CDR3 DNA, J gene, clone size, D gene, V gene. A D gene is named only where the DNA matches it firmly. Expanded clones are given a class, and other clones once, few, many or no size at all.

CDR3 protein: CASSQVKQGGNYGYTF; CDR3 DNA: TGTGCCAGCAGCCAAGTGAAACAGGGTGGTAACTATGGCTACACCTTC; J gene: TRBJ1-2; clone size: -; D gene: -; V gene: TRBV3-1/TRBV3-2
CDR3 protein: CASSLRVGGQPQHF; CDR3 DNA: TGTGCCAGTAGTCTCAGGGTGGGAGGCCAGCCCCAGCATTTT; J gene: TRBJ1-5; clone size: -; D gene: -; V gene: TRBV19
CDR3 protein: CASQGAGETQYF; CDR3 DNA: TGTGCCAGCCAGGGGGCCGGGGAGACCCAGTACTTC; J gene: TRBJ2-5; clone size: many; D gene: TRBD1; V gene: TRBV6-5
CDR3 protein: CASSTQGPSGANVLTF; CDR3 DNA: TGTGCCAGTTCAACACAGGGTCCCTCTGGGGCCAACGTCCTGACTTTC; J gene: TRBJ2-6; clone size: -; D gene: -; V gene: TRBV28
CDR3 protein: CASSQDLGQVNEKLFF; CDR3 DNA: TGCGCCAGCAGCCAAGATCTTGGACAGGTGAATGAAAAACTGTTTTTT; J gene: TRBJ1-4; clone size: -; D gene: TRBD1; V gene: TRBV4-1
CDR3 protein: CASSQDRGEAFF; CDR3 DNA: TGTGCCAGCAGCCAAGACAGGGGTGAAGCTTTCTTT; J gene: TRBJ1-1; clone size: -; D gene: TRBD1; V gene: TRBV7-9
CDR3 protein: CSVRTGPDYEQYF; CDR3 DNA: TGCAGCGTGCGGACAGGGCCCGACTACGAGCAGTACTTC; J gene: TRBJ2-7; clone size: once; D gene: TRBD1; V gene: TRBV29-1
CDR3 protein: CASSLGGSNVDIQYF; CDR3 DNA: TGCGCCAGCAGCTTGGGAGGGAGTAATGTGGACATTCAGTACTTC; J gene: TRBJ2-4; clone size: once; D gene: -; V gene: TRBV5-1
CDR3 protein: CASIPGRSNQPQHF; CDR3 DNA: TGTGCCAGCATCCCGGGGAGGAGCAATCAGCCCCAGCATTTT; J gene: TRBJ1-5; clone size: -; D gene: -; V gene: TRBV6-6
CDR3 protein: CASSRDRLGDTEAFF; CDR3 DNA: TGTGCCAGTAGCAGGGACAGGTTGGGAGACACTGAAGCTTTCTTT; J gene: TRBJ1-1; clone size: -; D gene: TRBD1; V gene: TRBV19
CDR3 protein: CASSTGTGGLTNYGYTF; CDR3 DNA: TGTGCCAGCAGCACCGGGACAGGGGGCTTGACTAACTATGGCTACACCTTC; J gene: TRBJ1-2; clone size: -; D gene: TRBD1; V gene: TRBV5-4
CDR3 protein: CASSRTGGRSEKLFF; CDR3 DNA: TGTGCCAGCTCTCGGACAGGGGGCAGGAGTGAAAAACTGTTTTTT; J gene: TRBJ1-4; clone size: few; D gene: TRBD1; V gene: TRBV25-1
CDR3 protein: CASSSGQSYEQYF; CDR3 DNA: TGTGCCAGCAGTTCTGGACAGTCCTACGAGCAGTACTTC; J gene: TRBJ2-7; clone size: -; D gene: -; V gene: TRBV28
CDR3 protein: CASSLGRQGISNTEAFF; CDR3 DNA: TGTGCCAGCAGCTTAGGCAGGCAGGGCATTTCGAACACTGAAGCTTTCTTT; J gene: TRBJ1-1; clone size: -; D gene: -; V gene: TRBV7-9
CDR3 protein: CASSFWGRGYTF; CDR3 DNA: TGTGCCAGCAGTTTTTGGGGGCGTGGCTACACCTTC; J gene: TRBJ1-2; clone size: -; D gene: -; V gene: TRBV28
CDR3 protein: CASSSFQGVGGNTIYF; CDR3 DNA: TGTGCCAGCAGTTCCTTCCAGGGGGTCGGGGGAAACACCATATATTTT; J gene: TRBJ1-3; clone size: -; D gene: TRBD1; V gene: TRBV2
CDR3 protein: CASSFQGEGMTEAFF; CDR3 DNA: TGCGCCAGCAGCTTTCAAGGGGAGGGGATGACTGAAGCTTTCTTT; J gene: TRBJ1-1; clone size: -; D gene: -; V gene: TRBV5-1
CDR3 protein: CASSPYTDRGVDGYTF; CDR3 DNA: TGTGCCAGCAGCCCATATACGGACAGGGGCGTTGATGGCTACACCTTC; J gene: TRBJ1-2; clone size: -; D gene: TRBD1; V gene: TRBV11-2
CDR3 protein: CASSWTGTGLNTGELFF; CDR3 DNA: TGTGCCAGCAGTTGGACCGGGACAGGGCTGAACACCGGGGAGCTGTTTTTT; J gene: TRBJ2-2; clone size: -; D gene: TRBD1; V gene: TRBV2
CDR3 protein: CASRDMRGYNSPLHF; CDR3 DNA: TGCGCCAGCAGAGACATGCGGGGCTATAATTCACCCCTCCACTTT; J gene: TRBJ1-6; clone size: -; D gene: -; V gene: TRBV5-1
CDR3 protein: CASSLLFGSSYEQYF; CDR3 DNA: TGCGCCAGCAGCTTGCTTTTCGGGAGCTCCTACGAGCAGTACTTC; J gene: TRBJ2-7; clone size: -; D gene: -; V gene: TRBV5-1
CDR3 protein: CAWSVVSSPLHF; CDR3 DNA: TGTGCCTGGAGTGTCGTTAGTTCACCCCTCCACTTT; J gene: TRBJ1-6; clone size: -; D gene: -; V gene: TRBV30
CDR3 protein: CASSLEGGNSPLHF; CDR3 DNA: TGCGCCAGCAGCTTGGAAGGGGGCAATTCACCCCTCCACTTT; J gene: TRBJ1-6; clone size: few; D gene: TRBD1; V gene: TRBV5-1
CDR3 protein: CASSKDATREAFF; CDR3 DNA: TGTGCCAGCAGCAAAGACGCGACCAGGGAAGCTTTCTTT; J gene: TRBJ1-1; clone size: -; D gene: -; V gene: TRBV7-6
CDR3 protein: CASSSGLSNEQFF; CDR3 DNA: TGTGCCAGCAGCTCCGGACTATCCAATGAGCAGTTCTTC; J gene: TRBJ2-1; clone size: -; D gene: -; V gene: TRBV11-3
CDR3 protein: CASSLATSGRNTGELFF; CDR3 DNA: TGCGCCAGCAGCTTGGCTACTAGCGGGAGGAACACCGGGGAGCTGTTTTTT; J gene: TRBJ2-2; clone size: -; D gene: TRBD2; V gene: TRBV5-1
CDR3 protein: CASSGSPTGNEQFF; CDR3 DNA: TGTGCCAGCAGCGGTAGCCCAACTGGGAATGAGCAGTTCTTC; J gene: TRBJ2-1; clone size: -; D gene: -; V gene: TRBV9
CDR3 protein: CASRTQGSSYNSPLHF; CDR3 DNA: TGTGCCAGTAGAACCCAAGGGAGCTCCTATAATTCACCCCTCCACTTT; J gene: TRBJ1-6; clone size: -; D gene: -; V gene: TRBV19
CDR3 protein: CASSLGQAFNEQYF; CDR3 DNA: TGTGCCAGCAGTCTCGGACAGGCCTTCAACGAGCAGTACTTC; J gene: TRBJ2-7; clone size: -; D gene: TRBD1; V gene: TRBV3-1/TRBV3-2
CDR3 protein: CATSRDITNNSPLHF; CDR3 DNA: TGTGCCACCAGCAGAGATATAACAAATAATTCACCCCTCCACTTT; J gene: TRBJ1-6; clone size: -; D gene: -; V gene: TRBV15
CDR3 protein: CATSDGGDQGANGYTF; CDR3 DNA: TGTGCCACCAGTGATGGGGGGGACCAGGGGGCGAACGGCTACACCTTC; J gene: TRBJ1-2; clone size: -; D gene: TRBD1; V gene: TRBV24-1
CDR3 protein: CAWSAQVEYEQYF; CDR3 DNA: TGTGCCTGGAGTGCACAGGTTGAGTACGAGCAGTACTTC; J gene: TRBJ2-7; clone size: -; D gene: -; V gene: TRBV30
CDR3 protein: CASSEGRNSYEQYF; CDR3 DNA: TGTGCCAGCAGTGAGGGCAGGAACTCCTACGAGCAGTACTTC; J gene: TRBJ2-7; clone size: -; D gene: -; V gene: TRBV2
CDR3 protein: CASRQGWGFGEAFF; CDR3 DNA: TGTGCAAGTCGCCAGGGATGGGGCTTCGGTGAAGCTTTCTTT; J gene: TRBJ1-1; clone size: -; D gene: -; V gene: TRBV12-2
CDR3 protein: CASSLTGFPDTQYF; CDR3 DNA: TGTGCCAGCAGTTTGACAGGGTTCCCAGATACGCAGTATTTT; J gene: TRBJ2-3; clone size: -; D gene: TRBD1; V gene: TRBV27
CDR3 protein: CASSLRTGTNQETQYF; CDR3 DNA: TGCGCCAGCAGCCTGAGGACAGGGACAAACCAAGAGACCCAGTACTTC; J gene: TRBJ2-5; clone size: -; D gene: TRBD1; V gene: TRBV5-1
CDR3 protein: CASSFGGGQETQYF; CDR3 DNA: TGTGCCAGCAGCTTTGGGGGGGGGCAAGAGACCCAGTACTTC; J gene: TRBJ2-5; clone size: once; D gene: TRBD2; V gene: TRBV28
CDR3 protein: CASSTLGQGGNQPQHF; CDR3 DNA: TGTGCCAGTAGTACACTTGGACAGGGTGGCAATCAGCCCCAGCATTTT; J gene: TRBJ1-5; clone size: -; D gene: TRBD1; V gene: TRBV19
CDR3 protein: CASSSHGTKYEQYF; CDR3 DNA: TGTGCCAGCAGCTCGCACGGGACTAAGTACGAGCAGTACTTC; J gene: TRBJ2-7; clone size: -; D gene: TRBD2; V gene: TRBV7-8
CDR3 protein: CASSPQGEQPQHF; CDR3 DNA: TGTGCCAGCTCACCACAAGGGGAACAGCCCCAGCATTTT; J gene: TRBJ1-5; clone size: -; D gene: -; V gene: TRBV18
CDR3 protein: CASSFQGNSPLHF; CDR3 DNA: TGTGCCAGCAGTTTCCAGGGGAATTCACCCCTCCACTTT; J gene: TRBJ1-6; clone size: many; D gene: -; V gene: TRBV12-3/TRBV12-4
CDR3 protein: CAISAGTEGTDTQYF; CDR3 DNA: TGTGCCATCAGTGCCGGGACAGAGGGAACAGATACGCAGTATTTT; J gene: TRBJ2-3; clone size: -; D gene: TRBD1; V gene: TRBV10-3
CDR3 protein: CASSQFPIYNEQFF; CDR3 DNA: TGTGCCAGCAGCCAATTCCCCATCTACAATGAGCAGTTCTTC; J gene: TRBJ2-1; clone size: -; D gene: -; V gene: TRBV21-1
CDR3 protein: CASSEAPGYEQYF; CDR3 DNA: TGTGCCAGCAGTGAAGCGCCAGGCTACGAGCAGTACTTC; J gene: TRBJ2-7; clone size: many; D gene: -; V gene: TRBV2
CDR3 protein: CASSLATSGRYEQYF; CDR3 DNA: TGCGCCAGCAGCTTGGCTACTAGCGGGAGATACGAGCAGTACTTC; J gene: TRBJ2-7; clone size: -; D gene: TRBD2; V gene: TRBV5-1
CDR3 protein: CASSPAGTAMNYGYTF; CDR3 DNA: TGTGCCAGCAGCCCTGCGGGGACAGCCATGAACTATGGCTACACCTTC; J gene: TRBJ1-2; clone size: -; D gene: TRBD1; V gene: TRBV27
CDR3 protein: CASSLIFSRGEKLFF; CDR3 DNA: TGTGCCAGCAGCTTAATCTTTAGCAGGGGTGAAAAACTGTTTTTT; J gene: TRBJ1-4; clone size: once; D gene: -; V gene: TRBV7-9
CDR3 protein: CASSGTGSKGYTF; CDR3 DNA: TGTGCCAGCAGTGGGACAGGGAGTAAGGGCTACACCTTC; J gene: TRBJ1-2; clone size: -; D gene: TRBD1; V gene: TRBV12-3/TRBV12-4
CDR3 protein: CASGLGLAANTDTQYF; CDR3 DNA: TGTGCTAGTGGTCTGGGACTAGCGGCAAACACAGATACGCAGTATTTT; J gene: TRBJ2-3; clone size: once; D gene: TRBD2; V gene: TRBV12-5
CDR3 protein: CASSLQGALNTEAFF; CDR3 DNA: TGTGCCAGCAGTTTACAGGGGGCTCTGAACACTGAAGCTTTCTTT; J gene: TRBJ1-1; clone size: -; D gene: TRBD1; V gene: TRBV28
CDR3 protein: CASSQSSSSGNTIYF; CDR3 DNA: TGTGCCAGCAGCCAAAGCTCTAGCTCTGGAAACACCATATATTTT; J gene: TRBJ1-3; clone size: -; D gene: -; V gene: TRBV7-9
CDR3 protein: CASRTGNYGYTF; CDR3 DNA: TGTGCCAGCAGAACAGGGAACTATGGCTACACCTTC; J gene: TRBJ1-2; clone size: -; D gene: -; V gene: TRBV3-1/TRBV3-2
CDR3 protein: CASSIRAGTGYGYTF; CDR3 DNA: TGTGCCAGTAGTATTCGCGCGGGAACAGGATATGGCTACACCTTC; J gene: TRBJ1-2; clone size: once; D gene: -; V gene: TRBV19
CDR3 protein: CATRDGQGRGNQPQHF; CDR3 DNA: TGTGCCACCCGTGACGGACAGGGGAGAGGCAATCAGCCCCAGCATTTT; J gene: TRBJ1-5; clone size: -; D gene: TRBD1; V gene: TRBV6-1
CDR3 protein: CATSHRAGDYEQYF; CDR3 DNA: TGTGCCACCAGTCACAGGGCTGGAGACTACGAGCAGTACTTC; J gene: TRBJ2-7; clone size: -; D gene: -; V gene: TRBV10-3